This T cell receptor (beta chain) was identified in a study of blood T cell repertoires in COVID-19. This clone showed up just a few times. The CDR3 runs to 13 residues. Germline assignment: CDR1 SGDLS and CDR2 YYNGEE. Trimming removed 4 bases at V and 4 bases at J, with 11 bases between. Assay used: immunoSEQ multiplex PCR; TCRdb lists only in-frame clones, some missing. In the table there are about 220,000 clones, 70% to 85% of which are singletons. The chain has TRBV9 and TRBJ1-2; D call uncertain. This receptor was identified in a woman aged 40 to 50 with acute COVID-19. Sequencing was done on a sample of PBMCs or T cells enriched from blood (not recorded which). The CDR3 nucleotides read TGTGCCAGCAGCACCCATGAGGCCTATGGCTACACCTTC. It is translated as CASSTHEAYGYTF.